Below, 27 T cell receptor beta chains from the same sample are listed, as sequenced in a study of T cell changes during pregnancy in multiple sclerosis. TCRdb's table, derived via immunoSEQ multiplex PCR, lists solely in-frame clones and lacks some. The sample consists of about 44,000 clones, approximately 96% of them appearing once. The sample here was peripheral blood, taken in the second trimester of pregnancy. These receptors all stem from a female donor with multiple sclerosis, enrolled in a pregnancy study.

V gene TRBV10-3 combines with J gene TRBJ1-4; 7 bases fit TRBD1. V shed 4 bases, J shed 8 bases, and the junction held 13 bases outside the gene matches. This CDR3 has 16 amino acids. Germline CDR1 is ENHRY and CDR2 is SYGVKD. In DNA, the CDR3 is TGTGCCATCAGTGGATCCCGACAGGGTTCGGGCGAAAAACTGTTTTTT. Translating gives CAISGSRQGSGEKLFF.

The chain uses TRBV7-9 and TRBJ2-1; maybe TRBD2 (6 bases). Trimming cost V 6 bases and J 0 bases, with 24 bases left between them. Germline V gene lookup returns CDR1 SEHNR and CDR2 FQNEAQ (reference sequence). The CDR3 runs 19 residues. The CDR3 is CASSAADRGLLSSYNEQFF. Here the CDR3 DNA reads TGTGCCAGCAGTGCCGCAGACCGGGGACTGTTAAGCTCCTACAATGAGCAGTTCTTC.

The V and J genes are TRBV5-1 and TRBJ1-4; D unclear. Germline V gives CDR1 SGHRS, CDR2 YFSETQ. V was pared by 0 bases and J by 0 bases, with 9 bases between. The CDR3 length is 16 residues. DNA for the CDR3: TGCGCCAGCAGCTTGGGAGTTCTAGCAACTAATGAAAAACTGTTTTTT. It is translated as CASSLGVLATNEKLFF.

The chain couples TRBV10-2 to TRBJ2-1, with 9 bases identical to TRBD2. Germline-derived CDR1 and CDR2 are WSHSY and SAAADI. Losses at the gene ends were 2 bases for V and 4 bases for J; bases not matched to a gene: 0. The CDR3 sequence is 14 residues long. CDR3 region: CASSESGGYNEQFF. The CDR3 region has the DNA TGCGCCAGCAGTGAGAGCGGGGGGTACAATGAGCAGTTCTTC.

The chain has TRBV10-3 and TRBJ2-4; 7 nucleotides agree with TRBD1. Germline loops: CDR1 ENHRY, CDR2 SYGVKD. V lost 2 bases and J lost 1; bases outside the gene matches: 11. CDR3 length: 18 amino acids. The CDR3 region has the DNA TGTGCCATCAGTGAGGCCCGACAGGGAATAAGTGCCAAAAACATTCAGTACTTC. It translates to CAISEARQGISAKNIQYF.

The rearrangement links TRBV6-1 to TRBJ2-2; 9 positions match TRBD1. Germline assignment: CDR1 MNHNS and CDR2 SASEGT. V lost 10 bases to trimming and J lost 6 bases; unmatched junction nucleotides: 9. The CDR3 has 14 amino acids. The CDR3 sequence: CATSGQGRAGELFF. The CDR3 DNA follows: TGTGCCACCTCCGGACAGGGGAGAGCCGGGGAGCTGTTTTTT.

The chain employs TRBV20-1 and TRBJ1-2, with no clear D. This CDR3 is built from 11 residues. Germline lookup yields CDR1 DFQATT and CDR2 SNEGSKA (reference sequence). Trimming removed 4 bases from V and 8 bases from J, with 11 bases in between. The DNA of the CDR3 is TGCAGTGCTAAGAGCCCCGGGGGCTACACCTTC. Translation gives CSAKSPGGYTF.

The CDR3 DNA is TGCGCCAGCAGTGAGAAGTCTGGCATGAACACTGAAGCTTTCTTT. Translated: CASSEKSGMNTEAFF. The genes are TRBV10-1 and TRBJ1-1; D not certain. CDR3 length: 15 amino acids. V was pared by 2 bases and J by 0 bases, with 10 bases between. Germline lookup yields CDR1 WNHNN and CDR2 SYGVQD (reference sequence).

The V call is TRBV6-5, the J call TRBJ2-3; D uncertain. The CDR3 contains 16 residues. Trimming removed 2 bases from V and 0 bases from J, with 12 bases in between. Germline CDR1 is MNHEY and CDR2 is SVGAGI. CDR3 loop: CASSYGATPSTDTQYF. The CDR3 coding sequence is TGTGCCAGCAGTTACGGAGCTACGCCAAGCACAGATACGCAGTATTTT.

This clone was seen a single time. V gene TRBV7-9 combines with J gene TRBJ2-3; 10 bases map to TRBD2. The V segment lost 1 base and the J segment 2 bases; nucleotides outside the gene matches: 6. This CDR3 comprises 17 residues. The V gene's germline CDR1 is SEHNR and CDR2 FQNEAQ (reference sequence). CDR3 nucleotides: TGTGCCAGCAGCTTAGTACGGACTAGCGGTCACACAGATACGCAGTATTTT. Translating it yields CASSLVRTSGHTDTQYF.

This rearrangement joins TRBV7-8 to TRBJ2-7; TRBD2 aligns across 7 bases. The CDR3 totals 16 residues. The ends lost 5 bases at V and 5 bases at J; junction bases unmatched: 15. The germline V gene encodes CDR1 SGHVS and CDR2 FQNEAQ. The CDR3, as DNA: TGTGCCAGCAGCGTAGACCTAGCGGTACCCTTGGACGAGCAGTACTTC. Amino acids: CASSVDLAVPLDEQYF. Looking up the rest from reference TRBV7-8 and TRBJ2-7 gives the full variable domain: GAGVSQSPRYKVAKRGQDVALRCDPISGHVSLFWYQQALGQGPEFLTYFQNEAQLDKSGLPSDRFFAERPEGSVSTLKIQRTQQEDSAVYLCASSVDLAVPLDEQYFGPGTRLTVT.

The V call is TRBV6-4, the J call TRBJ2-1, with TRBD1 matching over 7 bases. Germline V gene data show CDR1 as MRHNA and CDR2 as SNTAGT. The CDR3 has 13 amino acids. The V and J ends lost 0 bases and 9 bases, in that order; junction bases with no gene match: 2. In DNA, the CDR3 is TGTGCCAGCAGTGACTCTGACAGGGCTGAGCAGTTCTTC. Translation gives CASSDSDRAEQFF.

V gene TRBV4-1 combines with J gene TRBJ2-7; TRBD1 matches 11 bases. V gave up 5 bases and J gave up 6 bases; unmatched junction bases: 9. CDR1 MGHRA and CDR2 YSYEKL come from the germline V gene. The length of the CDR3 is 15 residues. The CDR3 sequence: CASSFLPGQGGEQYF. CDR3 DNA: TGCGCCAGCAGCTTCCTCCCGGGACAGGGGGGCGAGCAGTACTTC.

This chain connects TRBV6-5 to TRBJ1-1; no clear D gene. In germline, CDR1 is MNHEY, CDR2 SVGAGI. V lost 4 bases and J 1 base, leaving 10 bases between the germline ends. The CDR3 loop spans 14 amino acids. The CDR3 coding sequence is TGTGCCAGCAGTTCCCGGGTGACGAACACTGAAGCTTTCTTT. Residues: CASSSRVTNTEAFF.

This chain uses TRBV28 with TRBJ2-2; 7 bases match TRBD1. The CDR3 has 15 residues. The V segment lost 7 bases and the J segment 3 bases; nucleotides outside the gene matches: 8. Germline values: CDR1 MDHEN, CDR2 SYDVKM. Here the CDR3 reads CASTSGGLDTGELFF. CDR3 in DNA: TGTGCCAGCACCTCAGGGGGATTAGACACCGGGGAGCTGTTTTTT. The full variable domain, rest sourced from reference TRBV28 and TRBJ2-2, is DVKVTQSSRYLVKRTGEKVFLECVQDMDHENMFWYRQDPGLGLRLIYFSYDVKMKEKGDIPEGYSVSREKKERFSLILESASTNQTSMYLCASTSGGLDTGELFFGEGSRLTVL.

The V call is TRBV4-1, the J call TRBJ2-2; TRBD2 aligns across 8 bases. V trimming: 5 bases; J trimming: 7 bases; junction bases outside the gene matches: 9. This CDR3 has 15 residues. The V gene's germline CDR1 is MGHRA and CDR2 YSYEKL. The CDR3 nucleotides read TGCGCCAGCAGCAACCCTCTCGGGGGGGGCGGGGAGCTGTTTTTT. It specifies CASSNPLGGGGELFF.

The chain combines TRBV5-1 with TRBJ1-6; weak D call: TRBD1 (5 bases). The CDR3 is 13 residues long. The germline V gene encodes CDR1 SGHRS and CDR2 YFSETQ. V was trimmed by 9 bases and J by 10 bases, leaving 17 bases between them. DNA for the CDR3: TGCGCCATCCCGGGACTGGAAGGCTCACCCCTCCACTTT. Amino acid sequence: CAIPGLEGSPLHF.

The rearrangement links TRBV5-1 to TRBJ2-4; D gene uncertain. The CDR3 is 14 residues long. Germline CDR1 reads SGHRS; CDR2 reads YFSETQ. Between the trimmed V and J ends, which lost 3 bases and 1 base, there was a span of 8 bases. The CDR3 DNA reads TGCGCCAGCAGCTCCAACGGGGCCAAAAACATTCAGTACTTC. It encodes CASSSNGAKNIQYF.

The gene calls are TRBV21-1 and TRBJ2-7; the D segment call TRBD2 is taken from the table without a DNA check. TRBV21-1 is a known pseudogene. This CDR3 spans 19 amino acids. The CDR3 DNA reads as TGTGCCAGCAGCAAAGATACGAGACAGGGGAATAGCGGGAGTTACGAGCAGTACTTC. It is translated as CASSKDTRQGNSGSYEQYF.

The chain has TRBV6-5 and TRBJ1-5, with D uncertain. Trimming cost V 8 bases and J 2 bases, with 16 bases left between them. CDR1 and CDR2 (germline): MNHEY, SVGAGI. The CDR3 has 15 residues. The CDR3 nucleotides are TGTGCCAGCCGCTCTCGATCCACGGGCAATCAGCCCCAGCATTTT. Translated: CASRSRSTGNQPQHF.

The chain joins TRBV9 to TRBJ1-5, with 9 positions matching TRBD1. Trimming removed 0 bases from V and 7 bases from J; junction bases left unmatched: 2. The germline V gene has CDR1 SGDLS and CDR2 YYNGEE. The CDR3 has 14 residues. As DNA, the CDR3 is TGTGCCAGCAGCGTAGGGACAGGGGAGCAGCCCCAGCATTTT. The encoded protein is CASSVGTGEQPQHF.

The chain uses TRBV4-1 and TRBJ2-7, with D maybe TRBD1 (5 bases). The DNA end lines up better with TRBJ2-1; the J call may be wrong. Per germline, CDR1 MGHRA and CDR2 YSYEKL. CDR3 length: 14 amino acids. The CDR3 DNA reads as TGCGCCAGCAGCCAAGGACAGTCTTACAATGAGCAGTTCTTC. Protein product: CASSQGQSYNEQFF.

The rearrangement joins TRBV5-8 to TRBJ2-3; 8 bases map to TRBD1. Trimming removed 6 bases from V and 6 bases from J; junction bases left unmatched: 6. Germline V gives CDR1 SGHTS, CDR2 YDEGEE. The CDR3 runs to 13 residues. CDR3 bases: TGTGCCAGCACACAGACAGGGGACGATACGCAGTATTTT. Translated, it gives CASTQTGDDTQYF.

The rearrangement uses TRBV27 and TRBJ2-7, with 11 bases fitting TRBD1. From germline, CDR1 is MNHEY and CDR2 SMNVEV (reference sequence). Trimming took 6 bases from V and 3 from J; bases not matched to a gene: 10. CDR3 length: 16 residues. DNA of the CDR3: TGTGCCAGCAGGGGGACAGGGGGGGCCGTGAGCTACGAGCAGTACTTC. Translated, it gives CASRGTGGAVSYEQYF.

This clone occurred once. CDR3 nucleotides: TGTGCCAGCGTGAAAGGTGAAAGCGGCGGCTACACCTTC. Its protein product is CASVKGESGGYTF. The chain couples TRBV7-9 to TRBJ1-2; D unclear. CDR3 length: 13 amino acids. The germline V gene encodes CDR1 SEHNR and CDR2 FQNEAQ (reference sequence). Trimming removed 8 bases at V and 8 bases at J, with 18 bases between.

The CDR3 is CASSLLTSGEGDTQYF. The CDR3 nucleotides are TGTGCCAGCAGTTTATTGACTAGCGGCGAGGGAGATACGCAGTATTTT. V and J are TRBV27 and TRBJ2-3; TRBD2 aligns across 9 bases. The CDR3 runs 16 residues. Losses at the gene ends were 1 base for V and 5 bases for J; bases not matched to a gene: 7. Germline CDR1 reads MNHEY; CDR2 reads SMNVEV (reference sequence).

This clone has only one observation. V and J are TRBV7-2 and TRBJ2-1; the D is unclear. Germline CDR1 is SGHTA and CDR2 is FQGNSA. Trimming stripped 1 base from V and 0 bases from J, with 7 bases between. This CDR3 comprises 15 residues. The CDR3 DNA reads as TGTGCCAGCAGCTTAGACTCGAGCTCCTACAATGAGCAGTTCTTC. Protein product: CASSLDSSSYNEQFF.